This T cell receptor beta chain was documented in a study of identifying expanded T cells in peripheral blood. Points from the study as a whole: Technical replicates showed around 1.2 changed clones; two weeks approximately 16; four weeks 19. Variance in clone template counts between roughly two-week samples significantly increased with total template count across all healthy donors.

No infections or other immune events were documented during collection. Assay: immunoSEQ multiplex PCR; the TCRdb copy retains only in-frame clones and omits some. The data contain 70,000 to 100,000 clones, 85% to 90% of them singletons. Details on this clone: Antigen unknown.

The length of the CDR3 is 14 residues. The germline V gene encodes CDR1 SQVTM and CDR2 ANQGSEA. Trimming took 7 bases from V and 2 from J, leaving 18 bases between them. Sample: blood. This chain links TRBV29-1 with TRBJ2-7; possibly TRBD1 or TRBD2 for D (5 bases each). This TCR was recovered from a person between 18 and 70 years old in good health. The CDR3 spells CSARTPLGAYEQYF. The CDR3 nucleotides read TGCAGCGCTAGGACTCCCTTGGGGGCCTACGAGCAGTACTTC.